This passage covers 4 T cell receptor beta chains from one sample sequenced in a study of blood T cell repertoires in COVID-19 (dated by TCRdb to about 2020). The method was the immunoSEQ multiplex PCR assay. Sourced from immuneACCESS, this table was stored by TCRdb with only in-frame sequences that have V and J called. A share of the clones is absent; for the studies checked, an unresolved V gene accounts for under half, and the remainder has no known explanation. The sample profile shows 150,000 or so clones; around four fifths of them were found once. Roughly 19% of the sample is taken by the ten largest. Sequences were obtained from peripheral blood. These receptors were taken from an elderly woman with acute or convalescent COVID-19.

V is TRBV9 and J is TRBJ2-7; D perhaps matches TRBD2 (5 bases). Germline lookup yields CDR1 SGDLS and CDR2 YYNGEE. V was clipped by 0 bases and J by 3 bases, with 13 bases between them. The CDR3 spans 15 residues. CDR3 nucleotides: TGTGCCAGCAGCGTAGATTTGAGCGCGGGCTACGAGCAGTACTTC. Translated, it gives CASSVDLSAGYEQYF.

This clone occurred once. V usage is TRBV29-1 and J usage is TRBJ2-5; D is perhaps TRBD2 (6 bases). From germline, CDR1 is SQVTM and CDR2 ANQGSEA. The V and J ends lost 4 bases and 4 bases respectively, with 10 bases between them. The CDR3 runs to 12 residues. The CDR3 sequence is CSVAEGRETQYF. The CDR3 coding sequence is TGCAGCGTTGCGGAGGGACGAGAGACCCAGTACTTC.

The chain carries TRBV18 and TRBJ1-3; D is possibly TRBD1 (6 bases). Deletions cut 3 bases from V and 0 bases from J, with 12 bases between. The germline V gene encodes CDR1 KGHSH and CDR2 LQKENI. The CDR3 consists of 16 residues. DNA for the CDR3: TGTGCCAGCTCACCTAATACAGGGAACTCTGGAAACACCATATATTTT. Its translation: CASSPNTGNSGNTIYF. The whole variable domain, remainder taken from reference TRBV18 and TRBJ1-3, is NAGVMQNPRHLVRRRGQEARLRCSPMKGHSHVYWYRQLPEEGLKFMVYLQKENIIDESGMPKERFSAEFPKEGPSILRIQQVVRGDSAAYFCASSPNTGNSGNTIYFGEGSWLTVV.

This chain joins TRBV29-1 and TRBJ1-2; 8 bases map to TRBD1. Unmatched junction bases numbered 10, after V lost 6 bases and J lost 4 bases. Germline CDR1 SQVTM, CDR2 ANQGSEA. This CDR3 comprises 14 residues. The CDR3 region is CSVTRKTGVYGYTF. The CDR3 DNA sequence: TGCAGCGTCACGCGAAAGACAGGGGTCTATGGCTACACCTTC. The full variable domain, rest sourced from reference TRBV29-1 and TRBJ1-2, is SAVISQKPSRDICQRGTSLTIQCQVDSQVTMMFWYRQQPGQSLTLIATANQGSEATYESGFVIDKFPISRPNLTFSTLTVSNMSPEDSSIYLCSVTRKTGVYGYTFGSGTRLTVV.